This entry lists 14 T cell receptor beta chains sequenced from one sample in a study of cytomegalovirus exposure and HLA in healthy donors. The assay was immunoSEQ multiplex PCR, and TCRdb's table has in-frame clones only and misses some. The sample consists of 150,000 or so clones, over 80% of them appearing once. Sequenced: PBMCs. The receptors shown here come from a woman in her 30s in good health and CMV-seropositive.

CDR3 nucleotides: TGTGCCAGCAGGGGACAGGGAGGGGGCTACGAGCAGTACTTC. It specifies CASRGQGGGYEQYF. The rearrangement links TRBV2 to TRBJ2-7, with TRBD1 identical over 9 bases. The V gene end was trimmed by 6 bases and the J gene end by 3 bases; junction bases not matched to a gene: 6. CDR1 and CDR2 from the germline V gene are SNHLY and FYNNEI. CDR3 size: 14 residues.

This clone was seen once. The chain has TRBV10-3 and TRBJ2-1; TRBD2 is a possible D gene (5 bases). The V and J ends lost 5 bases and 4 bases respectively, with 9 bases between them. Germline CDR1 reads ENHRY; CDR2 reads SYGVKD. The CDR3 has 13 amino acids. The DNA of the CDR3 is TGTGCCATCAGTTGGACTGGTTACAATGAGCAGTTCTTC. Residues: CAISWTGYNEQFF.

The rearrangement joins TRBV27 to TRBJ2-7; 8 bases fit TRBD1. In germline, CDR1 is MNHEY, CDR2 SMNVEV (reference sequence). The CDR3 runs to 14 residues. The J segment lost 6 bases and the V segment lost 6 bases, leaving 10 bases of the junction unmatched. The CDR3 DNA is TGTGCCAGCAGACCCGGCCAAGACAGGGGCGAGCAGTACTTC. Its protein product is CASRPGQDRGEQYF.

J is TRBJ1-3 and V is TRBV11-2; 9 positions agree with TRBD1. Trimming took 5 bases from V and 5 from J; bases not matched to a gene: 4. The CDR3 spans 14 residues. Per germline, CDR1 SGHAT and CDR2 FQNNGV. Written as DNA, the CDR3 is TGTGCCAGCAGCCGAACAGGGGGCCGAAACACCATATATTTT. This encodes CASSRTGGRNTIYF. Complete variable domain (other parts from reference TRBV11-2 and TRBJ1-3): EAGVAQSPRYKIIEKRQSVAFWCNPISGHATLYWYQQILGQGPKLLIQFQNNGVVDDSQLPKDRFSAERLKGVDSTLKIQPAKLEDSAVYLCASSRTGGRNTIYFGEGSWLTVV.

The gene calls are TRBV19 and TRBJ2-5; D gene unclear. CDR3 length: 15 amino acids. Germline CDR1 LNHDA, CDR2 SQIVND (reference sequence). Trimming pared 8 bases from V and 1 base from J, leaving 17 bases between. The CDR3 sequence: CASSPRLLRQETQYF. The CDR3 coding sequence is TGTGCCAGTTCCCCGCGGCTTCTCCGCCAAGAGACCCAGTACTTC.

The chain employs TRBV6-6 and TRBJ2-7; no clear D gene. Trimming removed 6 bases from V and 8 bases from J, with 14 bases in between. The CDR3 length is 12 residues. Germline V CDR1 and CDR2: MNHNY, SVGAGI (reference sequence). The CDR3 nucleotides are TGTGCCAGCAGGCTCGACCAGGCCAAGCAGTACTTC. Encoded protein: CASRLDQAKQYF.

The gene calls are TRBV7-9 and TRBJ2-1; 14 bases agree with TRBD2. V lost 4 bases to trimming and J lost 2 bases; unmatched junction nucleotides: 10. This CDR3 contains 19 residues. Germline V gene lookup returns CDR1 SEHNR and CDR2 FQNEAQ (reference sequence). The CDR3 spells CASSSRLAGGEQAYNEQFF. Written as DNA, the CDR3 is TGTGCCAGCAGCTCCAGACTAGCGGGGGGGGAGCAAGCCTACAATGAGCAGTTCTTC.

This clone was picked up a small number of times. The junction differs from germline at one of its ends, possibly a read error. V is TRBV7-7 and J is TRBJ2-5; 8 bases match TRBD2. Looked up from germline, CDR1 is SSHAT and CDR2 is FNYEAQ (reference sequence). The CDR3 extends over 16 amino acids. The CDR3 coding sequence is TGTGCTAGCAGCCTAGAGGCGGGGGGAACGGAGGAGACCCAGTACTTC. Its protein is CASSLEAGGTEETQYF.

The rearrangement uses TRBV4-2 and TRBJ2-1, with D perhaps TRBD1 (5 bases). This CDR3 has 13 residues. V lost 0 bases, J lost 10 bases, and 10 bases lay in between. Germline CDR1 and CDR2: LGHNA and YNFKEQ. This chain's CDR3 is CASSQEGVGEQFF. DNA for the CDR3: TGTGCCAGCAGCCAAGAAGGGGTAGGCGAGCAGTTCTTC.

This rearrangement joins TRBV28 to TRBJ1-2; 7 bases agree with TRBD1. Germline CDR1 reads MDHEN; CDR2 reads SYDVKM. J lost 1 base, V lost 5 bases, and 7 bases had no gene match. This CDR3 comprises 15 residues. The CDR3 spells CASSDAGTVNYGYTF. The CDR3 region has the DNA TGTGCCAGCAGTGATGCCGGGACAGTTAACTATGGCTACACCTTC.

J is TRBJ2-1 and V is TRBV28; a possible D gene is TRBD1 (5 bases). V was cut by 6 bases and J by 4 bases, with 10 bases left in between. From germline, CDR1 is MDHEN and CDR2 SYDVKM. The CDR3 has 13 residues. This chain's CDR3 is CASSQTEYNEQFF. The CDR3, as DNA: TGTGCCAGCAGCCAGACAGAATACAATGAGCAGTTCTTC.

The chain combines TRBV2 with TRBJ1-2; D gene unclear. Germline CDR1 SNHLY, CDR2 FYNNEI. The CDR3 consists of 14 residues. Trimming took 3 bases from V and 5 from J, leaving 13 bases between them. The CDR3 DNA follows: TGTGCCAGCAGTGAGGCGTCGGGGATATATGGCTACACCTTC. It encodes CASSEASGIYGYTF.

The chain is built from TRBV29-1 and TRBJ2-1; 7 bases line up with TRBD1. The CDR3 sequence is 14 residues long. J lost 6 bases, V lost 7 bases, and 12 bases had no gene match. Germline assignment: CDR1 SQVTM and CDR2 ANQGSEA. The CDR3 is CSATGERGFNEQFF. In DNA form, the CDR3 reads TGCAGCGCCACAGGGGAGAGGGGATTCAATGAGCAGTTCTTC.

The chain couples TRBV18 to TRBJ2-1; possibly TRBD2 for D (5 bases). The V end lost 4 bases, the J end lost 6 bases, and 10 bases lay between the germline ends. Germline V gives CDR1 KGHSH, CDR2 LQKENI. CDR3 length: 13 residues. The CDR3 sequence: CASSQPRANEQFF. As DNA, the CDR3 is TGTGCCAGCTCACAACCGCGGGCCAATGAGCAGTTCTTC.